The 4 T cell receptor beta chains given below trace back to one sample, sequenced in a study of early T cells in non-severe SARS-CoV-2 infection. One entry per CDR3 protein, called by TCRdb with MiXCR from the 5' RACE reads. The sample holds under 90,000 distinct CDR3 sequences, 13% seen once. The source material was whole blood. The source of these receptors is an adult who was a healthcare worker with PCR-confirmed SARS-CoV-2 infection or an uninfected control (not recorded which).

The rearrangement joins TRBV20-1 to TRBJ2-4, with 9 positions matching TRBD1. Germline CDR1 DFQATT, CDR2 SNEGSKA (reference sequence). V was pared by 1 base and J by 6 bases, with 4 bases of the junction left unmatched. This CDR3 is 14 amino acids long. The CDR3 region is CSARVPGQGNIQYF. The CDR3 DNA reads TGCAGTGCTAGAGTCCCGGGACAGGGAAACATTCAGTACTTC.

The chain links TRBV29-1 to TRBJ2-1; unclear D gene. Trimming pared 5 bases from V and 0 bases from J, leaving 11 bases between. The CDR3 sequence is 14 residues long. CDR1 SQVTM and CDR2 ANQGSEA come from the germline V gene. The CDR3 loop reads CSVSWSSSYNEQFF. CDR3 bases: TGCAGCGTTAGTTGGTCCAGCTCCTACAATGAGCAGTTCTTC.

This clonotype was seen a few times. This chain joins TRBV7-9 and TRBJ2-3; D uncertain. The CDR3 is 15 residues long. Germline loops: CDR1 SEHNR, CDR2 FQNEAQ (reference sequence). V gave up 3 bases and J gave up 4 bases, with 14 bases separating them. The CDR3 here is CASSLPGPWADTQYF. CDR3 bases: TGTGCCAGCAGCTTGCCGGGTCCTTGGGCAGATACGCAGTATTTT.

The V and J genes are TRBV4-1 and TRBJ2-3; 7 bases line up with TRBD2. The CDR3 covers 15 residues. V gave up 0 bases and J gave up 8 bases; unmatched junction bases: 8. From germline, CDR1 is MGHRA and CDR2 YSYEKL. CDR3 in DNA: TGCGCCAGCAGCCAAGATGGCGGGGAGGGAGGTACGCAGTATTTT. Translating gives CASSQDGGEGGTQYF.